This T cell receptor (beta chain) is from a study of blood T cells in healthy people across ages. V shed 0 bases, J shed 3 bases, and the junction held 11 bases outside the gene matches. The length of the CDR3 is 18 residues. CDR1 and CDR2 from the germline V gene are MNHEY and SVGEGT. Turning to this clonotype: Its antigen is currently unknown.

Study conclusions and caveats: There were more naive CD4+ cells and higher diversity in long-lived donors than in aged donors. Bulk PBMC profiling left naive and antigen-experienced comparisons inconclusive.

With a J-beta primer mix and a sample-barcoded 5' primer, a second PCR ran about 6 to 11 cycles. TCRdb analysed the 5' RACE reads with MiXCR anew, one entry per CDR3 protein. The repertoire has around 710,000 distinct CDR3 sequences, 40% to 45% of them found once; the top ten carry approximately 22%. The receptor comes from a woman aged 60 to 75 in good health. This sequence joins TRBV6-2 or TRBV6-3 and TRBJ2-7; TRBD2 aligns across 10 bases. The specimen was blood. As DNA, the CDR3 is TGTGCCAGCAGTTACTCGTTCGCTAGCGGGAGTGTCGACTACGAGCAGTACTTC. Residues: CASSYSFASGSVDYEQYF.